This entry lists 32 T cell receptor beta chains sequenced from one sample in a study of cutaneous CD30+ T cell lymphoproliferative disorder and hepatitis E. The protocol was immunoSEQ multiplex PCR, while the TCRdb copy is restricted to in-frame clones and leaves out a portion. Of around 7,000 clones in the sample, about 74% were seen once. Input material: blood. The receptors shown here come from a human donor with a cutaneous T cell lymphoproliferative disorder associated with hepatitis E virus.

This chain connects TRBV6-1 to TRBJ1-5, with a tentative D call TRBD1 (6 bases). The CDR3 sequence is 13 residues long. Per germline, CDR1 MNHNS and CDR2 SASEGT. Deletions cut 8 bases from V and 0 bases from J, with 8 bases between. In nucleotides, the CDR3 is TGTGCCAGCGAGGACAGTAGCAATCAGCCCCAGCATTTT. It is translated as CASEDSSNQPQHF.

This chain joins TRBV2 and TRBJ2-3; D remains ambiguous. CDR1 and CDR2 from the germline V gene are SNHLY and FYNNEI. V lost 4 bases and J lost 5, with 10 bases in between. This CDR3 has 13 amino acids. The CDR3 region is CASSVQARDTQYF. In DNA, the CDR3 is TGTGCCAGCAGTGTTCAGGCCAGAGATACGCAGTATTTT.

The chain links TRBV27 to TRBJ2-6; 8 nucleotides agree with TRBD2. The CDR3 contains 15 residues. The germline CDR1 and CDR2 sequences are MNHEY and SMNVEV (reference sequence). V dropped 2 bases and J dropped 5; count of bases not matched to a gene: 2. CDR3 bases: TGTGCCAGCAGTTTAGGCGGGGGGTGGGCCAACGTCCTGACTTTC. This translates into CASSLGGGWANVLTF.

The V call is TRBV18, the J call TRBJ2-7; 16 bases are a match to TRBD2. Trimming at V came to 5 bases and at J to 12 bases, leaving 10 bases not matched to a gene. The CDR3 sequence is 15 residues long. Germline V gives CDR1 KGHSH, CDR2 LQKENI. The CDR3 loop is CASSTKGLAGGPSYF. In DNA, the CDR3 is TGTGCCAGCTCAACCAAGGGACTAGCGGGAGGGCCTTCGTACTTC.

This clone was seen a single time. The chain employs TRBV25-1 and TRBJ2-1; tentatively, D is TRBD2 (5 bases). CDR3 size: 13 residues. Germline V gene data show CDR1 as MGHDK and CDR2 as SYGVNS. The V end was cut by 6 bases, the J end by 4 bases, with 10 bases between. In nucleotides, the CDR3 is TGTGCCAGCAGCATCGACTATTACAATGAGCAGTTCTTC. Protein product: CASSIDYYNEQFF.

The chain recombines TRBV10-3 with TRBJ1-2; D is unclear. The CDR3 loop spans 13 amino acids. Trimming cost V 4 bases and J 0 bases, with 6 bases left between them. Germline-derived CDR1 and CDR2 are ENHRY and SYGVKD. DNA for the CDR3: TGTGCCATCAGTGTCGGAGCTAACTATGGCTACACCTTC. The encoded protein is CAISVGANYGYTF.

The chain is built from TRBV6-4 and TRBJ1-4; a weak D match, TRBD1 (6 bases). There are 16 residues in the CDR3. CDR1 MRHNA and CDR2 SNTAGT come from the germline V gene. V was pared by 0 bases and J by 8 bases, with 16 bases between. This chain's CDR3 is CASSDSKQGTNEKLFF. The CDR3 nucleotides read TGTGCCAGCAGTGACTCGAAACAGGGAACAAACGAAAAACTGTTTTTT.

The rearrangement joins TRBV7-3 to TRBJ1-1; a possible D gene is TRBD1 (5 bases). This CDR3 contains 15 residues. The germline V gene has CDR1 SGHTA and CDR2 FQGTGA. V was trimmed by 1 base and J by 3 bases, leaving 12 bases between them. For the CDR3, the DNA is TGTGCCAGCAGCTTAATTCAGGGAACCTACACTGAAGCTTTCTTT. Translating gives CASSLIQGTYTEAFF.

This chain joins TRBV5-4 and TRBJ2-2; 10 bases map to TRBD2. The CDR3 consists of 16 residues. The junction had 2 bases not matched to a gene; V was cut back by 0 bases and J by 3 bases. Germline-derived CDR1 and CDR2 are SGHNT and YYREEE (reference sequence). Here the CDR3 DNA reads TGTGCCAGCAGCTTGGGCCTAGCGGGGGACACCGGGGAGCTGTTTTTT. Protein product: CASSLGLAGDTGELFF.

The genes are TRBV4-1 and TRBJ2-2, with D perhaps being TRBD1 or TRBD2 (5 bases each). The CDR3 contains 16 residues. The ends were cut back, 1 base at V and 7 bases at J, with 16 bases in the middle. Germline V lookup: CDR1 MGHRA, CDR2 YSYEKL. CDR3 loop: CASSQAVTGGLGELFF. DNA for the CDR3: TGCGCCAGCAGCCAAGCGGTAACAGGAGGACTCGGGGAGCTGTTTTTT.

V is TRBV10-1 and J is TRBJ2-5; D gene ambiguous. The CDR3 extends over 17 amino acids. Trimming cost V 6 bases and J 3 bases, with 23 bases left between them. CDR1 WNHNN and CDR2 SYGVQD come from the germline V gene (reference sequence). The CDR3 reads CASRNPETGPEKETQYF. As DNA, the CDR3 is TGCGCCAGCAGAAACCCAGAAACCGGACCTGAAAAAGAGACCCAGTACTTC.

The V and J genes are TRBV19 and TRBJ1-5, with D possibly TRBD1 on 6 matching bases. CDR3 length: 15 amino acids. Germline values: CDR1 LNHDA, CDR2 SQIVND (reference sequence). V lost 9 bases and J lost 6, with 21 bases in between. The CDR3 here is CASQQGPAGGQPQHF. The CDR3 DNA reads TGTGCCAGCCAACAGGGACCGGCTGGAGGTCAGCCCCAGCATTTT.

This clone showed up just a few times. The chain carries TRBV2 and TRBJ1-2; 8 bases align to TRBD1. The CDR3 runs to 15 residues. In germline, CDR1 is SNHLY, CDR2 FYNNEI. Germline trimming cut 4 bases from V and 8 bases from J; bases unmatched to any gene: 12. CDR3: CASSAVGQGGRGYTF. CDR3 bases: TGTGCCAGCAGTGCCGTTGGACAGGGTGGCAGAGGCTACACCTTC.

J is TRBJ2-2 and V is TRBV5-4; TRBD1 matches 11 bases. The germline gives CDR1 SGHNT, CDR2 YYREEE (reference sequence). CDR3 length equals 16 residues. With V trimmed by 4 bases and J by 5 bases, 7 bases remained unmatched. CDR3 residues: CASSTGQGERTGELFF. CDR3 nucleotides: TGTGCCAGCAGCACGGGACAGGGGGAACGGACCGGGGAGCTGTTTTTT.

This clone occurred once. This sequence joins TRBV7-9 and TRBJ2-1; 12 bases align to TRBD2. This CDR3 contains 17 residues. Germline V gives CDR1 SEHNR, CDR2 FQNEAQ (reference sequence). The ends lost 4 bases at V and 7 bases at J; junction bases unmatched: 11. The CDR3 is CASSSKAGTSGRNEQFF. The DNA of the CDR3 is TGTGCCAGCAGCTCTAAAGCCGGGACTAGCGGGCGTAATGAGCAGTTCTTC.

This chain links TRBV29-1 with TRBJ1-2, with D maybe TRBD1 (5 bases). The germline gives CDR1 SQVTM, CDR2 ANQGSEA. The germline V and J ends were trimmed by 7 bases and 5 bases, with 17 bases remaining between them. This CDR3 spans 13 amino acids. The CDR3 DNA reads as TGCAGCGCCACAGAGCAGGGACGGTATGGCTACACCTTC. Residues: CSATEQGRYGYTF.

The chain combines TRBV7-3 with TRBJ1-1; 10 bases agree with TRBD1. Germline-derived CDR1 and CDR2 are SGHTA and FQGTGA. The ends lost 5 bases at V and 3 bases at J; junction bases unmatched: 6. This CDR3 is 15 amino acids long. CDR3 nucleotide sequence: TGTGCCAGCAGCCAAGGGACAGGGGCTGACACTGAAGCTTTCTTT. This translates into CASSQGTGADTEAFF.

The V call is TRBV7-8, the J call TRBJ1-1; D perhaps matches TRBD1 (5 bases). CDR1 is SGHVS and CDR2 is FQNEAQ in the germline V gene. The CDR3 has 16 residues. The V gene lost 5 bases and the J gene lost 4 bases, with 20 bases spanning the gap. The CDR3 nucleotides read TGTGCCAGCAGCGTGGGGGTTCAGGGTATGGGCACTGAAGCTTTCTTT. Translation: CASSVGVQGMGTEAFF.

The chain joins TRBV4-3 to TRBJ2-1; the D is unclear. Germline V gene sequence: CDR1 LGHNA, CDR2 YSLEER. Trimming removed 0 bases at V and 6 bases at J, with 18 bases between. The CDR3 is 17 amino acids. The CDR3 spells CASSQDIIASRPNEQFF. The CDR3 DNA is TGCGCCAGCAGCCAAGACATCATCGCCTCTCGTCCCAATGAGCAGTTCTTC.

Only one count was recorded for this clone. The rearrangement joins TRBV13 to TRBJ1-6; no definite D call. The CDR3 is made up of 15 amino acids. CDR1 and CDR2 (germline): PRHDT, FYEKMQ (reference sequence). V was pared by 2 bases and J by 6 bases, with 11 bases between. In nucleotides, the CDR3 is TGTGCCAGCAGCTTAACACGAGACATTAATTCACCCCTCCACTTT. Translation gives CASSLTRDINSPLHF.

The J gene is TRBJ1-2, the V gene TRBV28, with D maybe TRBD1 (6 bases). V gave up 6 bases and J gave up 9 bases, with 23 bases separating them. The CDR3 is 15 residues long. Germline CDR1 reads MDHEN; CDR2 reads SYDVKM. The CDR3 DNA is TGTGCCAGCAGAACCGCCCTGGGGACGGGGGCAAGCTACACCTTC. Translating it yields CASRTALGTGASYTF.

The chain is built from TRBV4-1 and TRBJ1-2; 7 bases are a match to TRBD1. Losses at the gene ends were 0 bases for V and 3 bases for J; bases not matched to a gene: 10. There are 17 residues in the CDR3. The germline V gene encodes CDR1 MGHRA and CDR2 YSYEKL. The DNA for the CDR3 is TGCGCCAGCAGCCAAGACGAACCGGGACAGCGGTACTATGGCTACACCTTC. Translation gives CASSQDEPGQRYYGYTF.

The CDR3 DNA sequence: TGTGCCAGCAGCACCGGAAATGACGAGACCCAGTACTTC. This encodes CASSTGNDETQYF. The rearrangement uses TRBV5-4 and TRBJ2-5; D is uncertain. V shed 4 bases and J shed 5 bases, with 12 bases lying between them. The germline CDR1 and CDR2 sequences are SGHNT and YYREEE (reference sequence). The CDR3 extends over 13 amino acids.

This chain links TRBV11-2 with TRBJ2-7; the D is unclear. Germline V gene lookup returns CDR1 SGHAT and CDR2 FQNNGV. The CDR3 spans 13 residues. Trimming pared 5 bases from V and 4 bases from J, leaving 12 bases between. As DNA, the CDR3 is TGTGCCAGCAGCGTAGGCGACACATACGAGCAGTACTTC. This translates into CASSVGDTYEQYF.

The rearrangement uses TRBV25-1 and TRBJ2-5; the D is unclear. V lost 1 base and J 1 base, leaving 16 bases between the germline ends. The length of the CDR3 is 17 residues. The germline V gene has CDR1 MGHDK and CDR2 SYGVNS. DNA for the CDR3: TGTGCCAGCAGTGAATCAGGAGCAACCATCCTCCAAGAGACCCAGTACTTC. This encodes CASSESGATILQETQYF.

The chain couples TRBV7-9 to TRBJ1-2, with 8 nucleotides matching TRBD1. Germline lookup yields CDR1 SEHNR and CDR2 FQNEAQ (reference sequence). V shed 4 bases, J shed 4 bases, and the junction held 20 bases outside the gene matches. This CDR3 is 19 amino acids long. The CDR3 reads CASSSPNLPGAGGLYGYTF. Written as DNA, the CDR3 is TGTGCCAGCAGCTCCCCCAACCTACCGGGGGCAGGGGGCCTCTATGGCTACACCTTC. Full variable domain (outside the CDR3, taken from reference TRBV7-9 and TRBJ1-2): DTGVSQNPRHKITKRGQNVTFRCDPISEHNRLYWYRQTLGQGPEFLTYFQNEAQLEKSRLLSDRFSAERPKGSFSTLEIQRTEQGDSAMYLCASSSPNLPGAGGLYGYTFGSGTRLTVV.

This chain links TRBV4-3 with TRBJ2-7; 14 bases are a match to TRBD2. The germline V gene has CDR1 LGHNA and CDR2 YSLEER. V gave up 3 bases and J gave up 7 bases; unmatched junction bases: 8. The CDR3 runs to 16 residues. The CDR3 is CASSHVTSGGAGEQYF. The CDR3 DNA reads TGCGCCAGCAGCCATGTGACTAGCGGGGGGGCAGGAGAGCAGTACTTC.

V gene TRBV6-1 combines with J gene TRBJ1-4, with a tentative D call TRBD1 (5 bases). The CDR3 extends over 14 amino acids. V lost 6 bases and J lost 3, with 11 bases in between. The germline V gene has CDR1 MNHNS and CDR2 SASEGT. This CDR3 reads CASSRGVPNEKLFF. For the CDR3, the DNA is TGTGCCAGCAGCCGAGGGGTCCCTAATGAAAAACTGTTTTTT.

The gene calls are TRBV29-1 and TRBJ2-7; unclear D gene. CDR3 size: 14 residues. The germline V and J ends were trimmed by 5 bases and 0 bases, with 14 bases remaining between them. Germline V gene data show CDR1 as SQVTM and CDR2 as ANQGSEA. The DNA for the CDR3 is TGCAGCGTTCTCAGCGTCTCGGGCTCCTACGAGCAGTACTTC. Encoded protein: CSVLSVSGSYEQYF.

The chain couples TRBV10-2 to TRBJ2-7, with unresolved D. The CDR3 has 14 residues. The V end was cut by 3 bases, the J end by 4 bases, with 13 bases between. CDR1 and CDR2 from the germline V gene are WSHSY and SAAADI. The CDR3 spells CASSDYSVIYEQYF. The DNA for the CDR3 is TGCGCCAGCAGTGATTACAGTGTTATTTACGAGCAGTACTTC.

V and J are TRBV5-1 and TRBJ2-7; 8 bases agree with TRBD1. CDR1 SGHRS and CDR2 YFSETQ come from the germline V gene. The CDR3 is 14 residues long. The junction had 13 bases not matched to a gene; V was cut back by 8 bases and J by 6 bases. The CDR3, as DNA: TGCGCCAGTCAACTGACAGGGGAACCCGGCGAGCAGTACTTC. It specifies CASQLTGEPGEQYF.

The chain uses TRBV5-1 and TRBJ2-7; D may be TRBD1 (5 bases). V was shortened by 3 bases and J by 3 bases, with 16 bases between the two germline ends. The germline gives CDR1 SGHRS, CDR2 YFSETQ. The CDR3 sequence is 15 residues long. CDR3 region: CASSSLQGWDYEQYF. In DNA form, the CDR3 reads TGCGCCAGCAGCTCCCTGCAGGGATGGGACTACGAGCAGTACTTC.